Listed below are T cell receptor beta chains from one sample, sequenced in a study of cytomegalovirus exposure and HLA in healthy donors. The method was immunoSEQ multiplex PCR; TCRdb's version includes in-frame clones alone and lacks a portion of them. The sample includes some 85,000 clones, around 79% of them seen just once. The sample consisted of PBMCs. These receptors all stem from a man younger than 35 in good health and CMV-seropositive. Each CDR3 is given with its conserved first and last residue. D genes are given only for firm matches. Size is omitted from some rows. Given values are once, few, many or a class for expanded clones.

TGTGCCAGCAGCTGGGAAAGACAGGGACCATACTACGAGCAGTACTTC CASSWERQGPYYEQYF TRBV5-6 few TRBJ2-7 TRBD1
TGTGCCAGCAGTTTATACCAACCGGGGAACGAGCAGTACTTC CASSLYQPGNEQYF TRBV28 . TRBJ2-7 .
TGCGCCAGCAGCCTGAATCCATCCGGGACAGGGAACACTGAAGCTTTCTTT CASSLNPSGTGNTEAFF TRBV5-1 . TRBJ1-1 TRBD1
TGTGCCAGCAGCTTAGACAGATACTCCTACGAGCAGTACTTC CASSLDRYSYEQYF TRBV11-1 . TRBJ2-7 .
TGTGCCAGCAGCTTAAGCGGGAGCACAGATACGCAGTATTTT CASSLSGSTDTQYF TRBV11-2 . TRBJ2-3 .
TGTGCCAGCAGTTGGGACAGACTCGCTGAAGCTTTCTTT CASSWDRLAEAFF TRBV2 once TRBJ1-1 TRBD1
TGTGCCGGAGCGGGGACTAGCGGCACAGATACGCAGTATTTT CAGAGTSGTDTQYF TRBV28 . TRBJ2-3 TRBD2
TGCGCCAGCGGATGGGACAGTGGTACCAACGTCCTGACTTTC CASGWDSGTNVLTF TRBV23-1 . TRBJ2-6 TRBD1
TGTGCCACCAGCAGAGAACAGAGCTACGAGCAGTACTTC CATSREQSYEQYF TRBV15 . TRBJ2-7 .
TGTGCCAGCAGCCCCGGGACTAGCCCCCACGAGCAGTACTTC CASSPGTSPHEQYF TRBV5-4 . TRBJ2-7 TRBD2
TGCGCCAGCAGCGCCAACAGCTACGAGCAGTACTTC CASSANSYEQYF TRBV5-1 . TRBJ2-7 .
TGTGCCAGCAGTTACTCAGAACAGGGTCCTGTCCACGAGCAGTACTTC CASSYSEQGPVHEQYF TRBV6-5 . TRBJ2-7 .
TGTGCCAGCAGCTCCTCGGACAGGCTCATGGGCTACACCTTC CASSSSDRLMGYTF TRBV9 . TRBJ1-2 TRBD1
TGTGCCAGCAGGCAGACAGGTACTCGGAATGAAAAACTGTTTTTT CASRQTGTRNEKLFF TRBV28 . TRBJ1-4 .
TGCGCCAGCAGCTCCGACACCCACTCTGGAAACACCATATATTTT CASSSDTHSGNTIYF TRBV5-1 . TRBJ1-3 .
TGTGCCAGCAGCCACGGACAGGCCAGTTTCTACGAGCAGTACTTC CASSHGQASFYEQYF TRBV11-2 . TRBJ2-7 TRBD1
TGTGCTAGCAGCTTTAGCGGTAACACCGGGGAGCTGTTTTTT CASSFSGNTGELFF TRBV7-7 once TRBJ2-2 .
TGTGCCAGCAGCTTGAGGGCAGGGGGCCACTACAATGAGCAGTTCTTC CASSLRAGGHYNEQFF TRBV5-4 . TRBJ2-1 TRBD1
TGTGCCAGCAGTGATCAAGTTACTAGCACAGATACGCAGTATTTT CASSDQVTSTDTQYF TRBV6-4 . TRBJ2-3 .
TGTGCCAGCAGCCTCTACGAGCAGTACTTC CASSLYEQYF TRBV2 . TRBJ2-7 .
TGTGCCAGCAGCTTGGGACAATACAATGAGCAGTTCTTC CASSLGQYNEQFF TRBV7-6 . TRBJ2-1 .
TGCGCCAGCAGCCTCGGGGATTCGGCAGATACGCAGTATTTT CASSLGDSADTQYF TRBV4-1 . TRBJ2-3 .
TGTGCCAGCACCCGGGGACTAGCGGGAGGGCTCGTTGAGCAGTTCTTC CASTRGLAGGLVEQFF TRBV5-4 . TRBJ2-1 TRBD2
TGTGCCAGCAGTGTTTCACGGGGTTTTGAAAAACTGTTTTTT CASSVSRGFEKLFF TRBV2 few TRBJ1-4 .
TGTGCCAGCAGCCTAGGTCTTTCCGCTGAAGCTTTCTTT CASSLGLSAEAFF TRBV11-3 once TRBJ1-1 .
TGTGCCAGCAGCGTCGGACGGGGAAACACCGGGGAGCTGTTTTTT CASSVGRGNTGELFF TRBV9 . TRBJ2-2 .
TGTGCCAGCAGCGTATCGGGACAGGAAAATCAGCCCCAGCATTTT CASSVSGQENQPQHF TRBV9 . TRBJ1-5 TRBD1
TGTGCCAGCAGCCCAACGGGACTAGCGGGAACCCACACCTACGAGCAGTACTTC CASSPTGLAGTHTYEQYF TRBV13 . TRBJ2-7 TRBD2
TGTGCCAGCAGTGATCAACAGGTCGGGGGTGAAAAACTGTTTTTT CASSDQQVGGEKLFF TRBV6-1 . TRBJ1-4 .
TGCGCCAGCAGCTTGGTCAGTAACTATGGCTACACCTTC CASSLVSNYGYTF TRBV5-1 . TRBJ1-2 .
TGTGCCAGCAGTTTCCGGGACAGCCCCTACGAGCAGTACTTC CASSFRDSPYEQYF TRBV27 . TRBJ2-7 TRBD1
TGTGCCAGCCGGTCGGGCTCCTACAATGAGCAGTTCTTC CASRSGSYNEQFF TRBV9 . TRBJ2-1 .
TGTGCCAGCAGCTCCGATCCGGGGAGCTATGGCTACACCTTC CASSSDPGSYGYTF TRBV7-9 . TRBJ1-2 .
TGTGCCAGCAGCTTGGACGGGACAGGGGTTCAGCCCCAGCATTTT CASSLDGTGVQPQHF TRBV5-4 . TRBJ1-5 TRBD1
TGTGCCAGCAGTAGGGGTGAAAAACTGTTTTTT CASSRGEKLFF TRBV6-5 . TRBJ1-4 .
TGCAGCGCTCTGGGGACTAGCGGGAGTAGTTACACCGGGGAGCTGTTTTTT CSALGTSGSSYTGELFF TRBV29-1 . TRBJ2-2 TRBD2
TGTGCCAGCCAAGCTTGGACTAGCGGTAACAATGAGCAGTTCTTC CASQAWTSGNNEQFF TRBV27 . TRBJ2-1 TRBD2
TGTGCCAGCAGCCAGGCCGGGGGGGAGGAAAAACTGTTTTTT CASSQAGGEEKLFF TRBV7-8 . TRBJ1-4 .
TGTGCCAGCAGCGTGACAGGGGGGGGCGATACGCAGTATTTT CASSVTGGGDTQYF TRBV9 . TRBJ2-3 TRBD1
TGCGCCAGCAGCCCGGGTCACTCCTATGGCTACACCTTC CASSPGHSYGYTF TRBV5-1 . TRBJ1-2 .
TGCGCCAGCAGCCAAGGACAGGCTAGCTCCTACAATGAGCAGTTCTTC CASSQGQASSYNEQFF TRBV4-1 . TRBJ2-1 .
TGTGCCAGCAGAGACAGGGGTGGGGAGACCCAGTACTTC CASRDRGGETQYF TRBV2 . TRBJ2-5 TRBD1
TGCGCCAGCAGCAGCTCCGGGACAGAGCCGAACTATGGCTACACCTTC CASSSSGTEPNYGYTF TRBV5-1 . TRBJ1-2 TRBD1
TGTGCCAGCAGCTTACTCGCGCGGGGATACCGCACTGAAGCTTTCTTT CASSLLARGYRTEAFF TRBV7-2 . TRBJ1-1 .
TGTGCCAGCAGCTTAGATTTGTGGGAGGGCCCAGATACGCAGTATTTT CASSLDLWEGPDTQYF TRBV7-2 . TRBJ2-3 TRBD2
TGCGCCAGCAGGGTAACGCTCAGGGCGGGAGAGCAGTACTTC CASRVTLRAGEQYF TRBV4-1 . TRBJ2-7 .
TGTGCCAGTAGTATCAGTCAGGTCGCCTACAATGAGCAGTTCTTC CASSISQVAYNEQFF TRBV19 few TRBJ2-1 .
TGTGCTAGCAGCCCCGACAGGACTTACTACAATGAGCAGTTCTTC CASSPDRTYYNEQFF TRBV7-7 . TRBJ2-1 .
TGTGCCAGCAGCTTAAGGCGGGCACAAGAGACCCAGTACTTC CASSLRRAQETQYF TRBV7-8 . TRBJ2-5 .
TGCGCCAGCAGCCAAGTTGGCCCCAGGTCGGCGAGCTCAGGGGATACGCAGTATTTT CASSQVGPRSASSGDTQYF TRBV4-1 . TRBJ2-3 .
TGTGCCAGTAGTCCCCAGAACACCGGGGAGCTGTTTTTT CASSPQNTGELFF TRBV19 few TRBJ2-2 .